This TCR beta chain was documented in a study of CD8 T cells in ankylosing spondylitis. With 2 bases clipped from V and 3 bases from J, the junction kept 15 bases outside the gene matches. The CDR3 extends over 20 amino acids. Germline V CDR1 and CDR2: MNHEY, SVGEGT. MiXCR was run by TCRdb on the 5' RACE reads, yielding one entry per CDR3 protein. The table lists about 400,000 distinct CDR3 sequences, approximately 20% of them singletons, with about a sixth in the top ten. Points from the study as a whole: A motif of roughly eight highly homologous TCR beta variants was seen as apparently characteristic of ankylosing spondylitis blood.

A note on this clonotype: What it binds is not known.

The sample taken for sequencing was blood, either unsorted or a sorted T cell fraction (not recorded which). The clonotype was recovered from a male donor with ankylosing spondylitis. This chain connects TRBV6-2 or TRBV6-3 to TRBJ2-3; 12 bases are a match to TRBD2. CDR3 protein: CASSYKVGLAGGPGTDTQYF. In DNA, the CDR3 is TGTGCCAGCAGTTACAAGGTCGGGCTAGCGGGAGGGCCTGGGACAGATACGCAGTATTTT.